These T cell receptor beta chains were read from a single sample in a study of T cells in Graves' hyperthyroidism and ophthalmopathy. MiXCR, run by TCRdb on the multiplex PCR reads, gives a single entry per CDR3 protein. Of 700,000 to 950,000 distinct CDR3 sequences listed, 35% are singletons. The sample taken for sequencing was blood. All receptors derive from a woman aged 40 to 50 with Graves' hyperthyroidism. The CDR3 runs from the conserved cysteine through the conserved F or W. Each record gives: CDR3 DNA, CDR3 protein, V gene, clone size, D gene, J gene. The D gene is left open where the match is weak. A clone size is listed for some rows: how often the clone was seen (once, few, many), or a class if it is expanded.

TGTGCCAGTAGTATTTCGGCCAGCTCTGGAAACACCATATATTTT | CASSISASSGNTIYF | TRBV19 | once | - | TRBJ1-3
TGTGCCATCAGCCGTCGGACAGGGGCTTTGGGGACTGAAGCTTTCTTT | CAISRRTGALGTEAFF | TRBV10-3 | - | TRBD1 | TRBJ1-1
TGTGCCAGCAGACCTGGGGGAGGGACTGACCTCATGAACACTGAAGCTTTCTTT | CASRPGGGTDLMNTEAFF | TRBV12-3/TRBV12-4 | few | - | TRBJ1-1
TGTGCCACCAGCAGAACAGCCGCAGAGACCCAGTACTTC | CATSRTAAETQYF | TRBV15 | many | - | TRBJ2-5
TGTGCCAGCAGTTCGCGGGGGGGGGCAAACCTCTTAACTGTTGCTGGCTACACCTTC | CASSSRGGANLLTVAGYTF | TRBV6-5 | - | - | TRBJ1-2
TGTGCCAGCAGTTTGACTGGGACAGGGGAAGGCTACACCTTC | CASSLTGTGEGYTF | TRBV12-3/TRBV12-4 | many | TRBD1 | TRBJ1-2
TGTGCCAGCAGTCCCTCGGGGTTGGGCTACACCTTC | CASSPSGLGYTF | TRBV12-3/TRBV12-4 | many | - | TRBJ1-2
TGTGCCAGCAGCCAAGTAGCGGGAGCCCAATTCTACGAGCAGTACTTC | CASSQVAGAQFYEQYF | TRBV7-2 | - | TRBD2 | TRBJ2-7
TGCGCCAGCAGCCAAGAATTTCAGGCCCCCTACGAGCAGTACTTC | CASSQEFQAPYEQYF | TRBV4-3 | - | - | TRBJ2-7
TGTGCCAGCAATTTCCAGGGCTATGGCTACACCTTC | CASNFQGYGYTF | TRBV12-3/TRBV12-4 | - | - | TRBJ1-2
TGTGCCCGGGGGCGAGGGACAGAGCCTAACTATGGCTACACCTTC | CARGRGTEPNYGYTF | TRBV2 | - | TRBD1 | TRBJ1-2
TGCGCCAGCAGCCACCCGGGACAGGGGTTTGGCTACACCTTC | CASSHPGQGFGYTF | TRBV7-8 | few | TRBD1 | TRBJ1-2
TGTGCCAGTAGTAGTGGACAGATTGGCTACACCTTC | CASSSGQIGYTF | TRBV19 | - | - | TRBJ1-2
TGCGCCAGCAGCCAAGAGGCCTTGGGAGGCTACACCTTC | CASSQEALGGYTF | TRBV4-3 | - | - | TRBJ1-2
TGTGCCAGCAGTGAATCTCGGGGGGGTGGGGAAAAACTGTTTTTT | CASSESRGGGEKLFF | TRBV25-1 | many | - | TRBJ1-4
TGTGCCAGCAGTGCTGGGACAGATAATGAAAAACTGTTTTTT | CASSAGTDNEKLFF | TRBV25-1 | many | TRBD1 | TRBJ1-4
TGTGCCAGCAGCTTGACGACAGGGCAAGAGACCCAGTACTTC | CASSLTTGQETQYF | TRBV7-9 | many | TRBD1 | TRBJ2-5
TGTGCCACCAGTGACCCCCTAGCGGGGGGGAGTTTTGAAGAGACCCAGCATTTT | CATSDPLAGGSFEETQHF | TRBV24-1 | - | - | TRBJ1-5
TGTGCCAGCAGCTCGAAGACAGGGTACAATGAGCAGTACTTC | CASSSKTGYNEQYF | TRBV7-9 | - | TRBD1 | TRBJ2-7
TGTGCCAGTAGTATCACCGGGACAGGGACCTCGAACACTGAAGCTTTCTTT | CASSITGTGTSNTEAFF | TRBV19 | many | TRBD1 | TRBJ1-1
TGCAGCGTTGCGTTCCGGCTGAACACTGAAGCTTTCTTT | CSVAFRLNTEAFF | TRBV29-1 | many | - | TRBJ1-1
TGTGCCAGCAGCCAAGTAGGTGCCCCTGAAGCTTTCTTT | CASSQVGAPEAFF | TRBV14 | - | - | TRBJ1-1
TGTGCCACCAGTGATTTCCACGAGCATTTT | CATSDFHEHF | TRBV24-1 | once | - | TRBJ1-5
TGTGCCACCAGTGAGTCTTCACAGGGACCCTATGGCTACACCTTC | CATSESSQGPYGYTF | TRBV24-1 | many | - | TRBJ1-2
TGCAGTGCTAGGAATGACCTGAACACTGAAGCTTTCTTT | CSARNDLNTEAFF | TRBV20-1 | many | - | TRBJ1-1
TGCGCCAGCAGCTTGGACCGTCTGGCCCAGTACTTC | CASSLDRLAQYF | TRBV5-1 | once | - | TRBJ2-5
TGTGCCAGCAGCGTCGGCAGCCATTCCCAAGAGACCCAGTACTTC | CASSVGSHSQETQYF | TRBV9 | many | - | TRBJ2-5
TGCAGTGCTAGAGATTTGGCCAGGGGCATGAACACTGAAGCTTTCTTT | CSARDLARGMNTEAFF | TRBV20-1 | few | - | TRBJ1-1